The rows below give T cell receptor beta chains drawn from one sample of a study of T-cell memory formation after mild COVID-19. Each CDR3 protein is one row after TCRdb ran MiXCR on the 5' RACE reads. The data hold 150,000 or so distinct CDR3 sequences, with 14% observed a single time. Input material: PBMCs or a T cell subset sorted from them (not recorded which). The receptors here all came from an adult woman who had mild COVID-19 (a few samples of this study predate the infection). Cell type and time point are not known. Both conserved end residues are part of each CDR3. Fields, in order: clone size, V gene, CDR3 length, D gene, J gene, CDR3 DNA, CDR3 protein. A D gene is named only where the DNA matches it firmly. Only part of the rows carry a size: once, few, many, or a class if the clone is expanded.

>NA|TRBV6-2/TRBV6-3|16|TRBD2|TRBJ2-1
TGTGCCAGCAGTTATTCTAGCGGGAGGGCCGCTAATGAGCAGTTCTTC
CASSYSSGRAANEQFF
>few|TRBV5-1|16|TRBD1|TRBJ1-3
TGCGCCAGCAGCTTTGACGGGACAGGGCCTGGAAACACCATATATTTT
CASSFDGTGPGNTIYF
>few|TRBV6-4|13|NA|TRBJ1-4
TGTGCCAGCAGTGCTTGGGAAAATGAAAAACTGTTTTTT
CASSAWENEKLFF
>NA|TRBV7-9|15|NA|TRBJ1-4
TGTGCCAGCAGCGCAGCAACGGGGATTGATGAAAAACTGTTTTTT
CASSAATGIDEKLFF
>many|TRBV6-2/TRBV6-3|11|NA|TRBJ2-1
TGTGCCAGCAGTTACTCTGGAGAGCAGTTCTTC
CASSYSGEQFF
>few|TRBV20-1|13|TRBD2|TRBJ2-7
TGCAGTGCTAGAACGGGAGGGCCAGACGAGCAGTACTTC
CSARTGGPDEQYF
>few|TRBV5-6|15|NA|TRBJ2-3
TGTGCCAGCCGGAAGCGTGGGGGCCCGGCAGATACGCAGTATTTT
CASRKRGGPADTQYF
>few|TRBV12-3/TRBV12-4|13|NA|TRBJ2-5
TGTGCCAGCAGTTCTCACCTAGGGGAGACCCAGTACTTC
CASSSHLGETQYF
>few|TRBV7-6|14|TRBD2|TRBJ2-5
TGTGCCAGCAGCCGAGGGACTATAGAAGAGACCCAGTACTTC
CASSRGTIEETQYF
>few|TRBV5-6|15|NA|TRBJ2-5
TGTGCCAGCAGCTTGGGTGGACAAGCCCTGAGGACCCAGTACTTC
CASSLGGQALRTQYF
>few|TRBV5-6|18|TRBD1|TRBJ1-2
TGTGCCAGCAGCTTGGCCCTTGGCCGACAGGGTCCATCTCGTGGCTACACCTTC
CASSLALGRQGPSRGYTF
>few|TRBV7-2|16|TRBD2|TRBJ2-1
TGTGCCAGCAGCCTGACTAGCGGGGAATCGAACAATGAGCAGTTCTTC
CASSLTSGESNNEQFF
>few|TRBV4-2|14|TRBD1|TRBJ2-1
TGTGCCAGCAGCCAGGGACAGACCTACAATGAGCAGTTCTTC
CASSQGQTYNEQFF
>few|TRBV29-1|14|NA|TRBJ2-1
TGCAGCGTTGATTGGGGGAGAGACTACAATGAGCAGTTCTTC
CSVDWGRDYNEQFF
>few|TRBV27|12|NA|TRBJ1-2
TGTGCCCGGGGGGGGGCTAACTATGGCTACACCTTC
CARGGANYGYTF
>few|TRBV9|16|NA|TRBJ2-3
TGTGCCAGCAGCGTATGGTATATATCTAGCACAGATACGCAGTATTTT
CASSVWYISSTDTQYF
>NA|TRBV6-1|14|TRBD1|TRBJ1-2
TGTGCCAGCAGTGCGACAGGGGCGACCTATGGCTACACCTTC
CASSATGATYGYTF
>few|TRBV7-2|14|TRBD1|TRBJ2-1
TGTGCCAGCACCCCGGGACAGGGTTACAATGAGCAGTTCTTC
CASTPGQGYNEQFF
>few|TRBV18|14|NA|TRBJ1-4
TGTGCCAGCTCACTCCAGCACGGCGAAGAAAAACTGTTTTTT
CASSLQHGEEKLFF
>few|TRBV19|15|NA|TRBJ1-1
TGTGCCAGTAGCGGACAGCTCGGGGTGAACACTGAAGCTTTCTTT
CASSGQLGVNTEAFF
>few|TRBV13|18|TRBD2|TRBJ2-2
TGTGCCAGCAGCTTTACCGTTAACGGGGGAGGGCTAACCGGGGAGCTGTTTTTT
CASSFTVNGGGLTGELFF
>NA|TRBV10-3|16|TRBD1|TRBJ2-7
TGTGCCATCAGTGATCCCGACAGGGAGCTAAACTACGAGCAGTACTTC
CAISDPDRELNYEQYF
>few|TRBV6-4|15|NA|TRBJ2-6
TGTGCCAGCAGTGAAGACGGCGCTGGGGCCAACGTCCTGACTTTC
CASSEDGAGANVLTF
>NA|TRBV20-1|11|NA|TRBJ1-1
TGCAGTGCTAGTTTAAACACTGAAGCTTTCTTT
CSASLNTEAFF
>NA|TRBV12-3/TRBV12-4|14|NA|TRBJ2-1
TGTGCCAGCAGTTTGACGCGGGTCTACAATGAGCAGTTCTTC
CASSLTRVYNEQFF
>few|TRBV11-1|15|NA|TRBJ2-2
TGTGCCAGCAGCCGTCGGGGAAGAACTCGGGAGGAGCTGTTTTTT
CASSRRGRTREELFF
>once|TRBV4-3|14|NA|TRBJ1-6
TGCGCCAGCAGCCAGGACCTCTATAATTCACCCCTCCACTTT
CASSQDLYNSPLHF
>many|TRBV7-8|15|NA|TRBJ2-2
TGTGCCAGCAGCTTAGCTAGACTGAGCACCGGGGAGCTGTTTTTT
CASSLARLSTGELFF
>NA|TRBV30|15|TRBD1|TRBJ1-2
TGTGCCTGGAGCATCACCGGGACAGGGGCGGTTGGCTACACCTTC
CAWSITGTGAVGYTF
>NA|TRBV20-1|14|NA|TRBJ2-5
TGCAGTGCTAGAGCCCGGGGGGCCAAAGAGACCCAGTACTTC
CSARARGAKETQYF
>few|TRBV7-9|17|NA|TRBJ1-1
TGTGCCAGCAGCTTAAGCGGGACTGCAAGGGAAGGCACTGAAGCTTTCTTT
CASSLSGTAREGTEAFF
>NA|TRBV30|15|TRBD1|TRBJ1-1
TGTGCCTGGAGTGTGGGGACAGGGGTTGACACTGAAGCTTTCTTT
CAWSVGTGVDTEAFF
>NA|TRBV30|14|NA|TRBJ1-5
TGTGCCTGGAGTGAGGGCCAGGGTGGTCAGCCCCAGCATTTT
CAWSEGQGGQPQHF
>NA|TRBV9|15|NA|TRBJ2-7
TGTGCCAGCAGCCCTGATGGGGGGAGGATCAACGAGCAGTACTTC
CASSPDGGRINEQYF
>NA|TRBV4-3|19|TRBD2|TRBJ2-3
TGCGCCAGCAGCCGAAGAGCGGGAGGCCGATCCCCATTCACAGATACGCAGTATTTT
CASSRRAGGRSPFTDTQYF
>many|TRBV20-1|14|NA|TRBJ2-7
TGCAGTGCTGAGGACCTATCTAATTCCTACGAGCAGTACTTC
CSAEDLSNSYEQYF
>few|TRBV5-1|13|TRBD1|TRBJ2-1
TGCGCCAGCAGCAAGGGACAGTTAAATGAGCAGTTCTTC
CASSKGQLNEQFF
>NA|TRBV5-1|15|NA|TRBJ2-7
TGCGCCAGCAGCTTGACCCCCGACAGACCCTACGAGCAGTACTTC
CASSLTPDRPYEQYF
>few|TRBV24-1|13|NA|TRBJ2-7
TGTGCCACCAGTGAACAGGGTTCCTACGAGCAGTACTTC
CATSEQGSYEQYF
>many|TRBV5-5|11|NA|TRBJ1-1
TGTGCCAGCAGCTTGGCCACTGAAGCTTTCTTT
CASSLATEAFF
>NA|TRBV7-6|16|TRBD2|TRBJ2-2
TGTGCCAGCAGCCTCATCGGGACTAGCGGGACCGGGGAGCTGTTTTTT
CASSLIGTSGTGELFF
>few|TRBV20-1|13|NA|TRBJ2-7
TGCAGTGCTTTCCGGGCCGCGAGCTACGAGCAGTACTTC
CSAFRAASYEQYF
>once|TRBV28|15|TRBD1|TRBJ2-1
TGTGCCAGCACCACGGGACAGGATAACTACAATGAGCAGTTCTTC
CASTTGQDNYNEQFF
>NA|TRBV5-4|15|NA|TRBJ2-5
TGTGCCAGCAGCGGCCTAGGGGGGCCCCAAGAGACCCAGTACTTC
CASSGLGGPQETQYF
>few|TRBV27|15|NA|TRBJ1-1
TGTGCCAGCAGGGGGACAAGGGGTTGGGACACTGAAGCTTTCTTT
CASRGTRGWDTEAFF
>many|TRBV6-2/TRBV6-3|16|TRBD1|TRBJ2-2
TGTGCCAGCAGTTACGGTTGGGACAGGCCAACCGGGGAGCTGTTTTTT
CASSYGWDRPTGELFF